Listed below are T cell receptor beta chains from one sample, sequenced in a study of Graves' ophthalmopathy and Graves' hyperthyroidism. MiXCR was run by TCRdb on the multiplex PCR reads, yielding one entry per CDR3 protein. The sample has hundreds of thousands of distinct CDR3 sequences; 40% are singletons. Material for sequencing was peripheral blood. Receptors originate from an adult man with Graves' ophthalmopathy. CDR3s include the opening cysteine and the closing phenylalanine or tryptophan.

v_call cdr3_aa
TRBV7-9 CASSPGGRQGRETQYF
TRBV2 CASSSRGTSYLEQYF
TRBV15 CATSRDREGTDTQYF
TRBV20-1 CSASALFEGGAEAFF
TRBV29-1 CSVNDRAGNTIYF
TRBV2 CASSWDREVGGYTF
TRBV7-2 CASGQGGTGELFF
TRBV10-3 CASLAEAEDTQYF
TRBV2 CASSDGQGWMTEAFF
TRBV10-1 CASSGGRDTQYF
TRBV7-9 CASSLMASGTYEQYF
TRBV20-1 CSARETHEKLFF
TRBV19 CASKGDRSRSFSNQPQHF
TRBV20-1 CSARARWDQPQHF
TRBV12-3/TRBV12-4 CASTQYSGNTIYF
TRBV20-1 CSAGPWERSYEQYF
TRBV19 CASSIRGQGDYEQYF
TRBV24-1 CATSDLTTGTGATGELFF
TRBV10-2 CASSEGGTERKLFF
TRBV7-8 CASSFREGGRWETQYF